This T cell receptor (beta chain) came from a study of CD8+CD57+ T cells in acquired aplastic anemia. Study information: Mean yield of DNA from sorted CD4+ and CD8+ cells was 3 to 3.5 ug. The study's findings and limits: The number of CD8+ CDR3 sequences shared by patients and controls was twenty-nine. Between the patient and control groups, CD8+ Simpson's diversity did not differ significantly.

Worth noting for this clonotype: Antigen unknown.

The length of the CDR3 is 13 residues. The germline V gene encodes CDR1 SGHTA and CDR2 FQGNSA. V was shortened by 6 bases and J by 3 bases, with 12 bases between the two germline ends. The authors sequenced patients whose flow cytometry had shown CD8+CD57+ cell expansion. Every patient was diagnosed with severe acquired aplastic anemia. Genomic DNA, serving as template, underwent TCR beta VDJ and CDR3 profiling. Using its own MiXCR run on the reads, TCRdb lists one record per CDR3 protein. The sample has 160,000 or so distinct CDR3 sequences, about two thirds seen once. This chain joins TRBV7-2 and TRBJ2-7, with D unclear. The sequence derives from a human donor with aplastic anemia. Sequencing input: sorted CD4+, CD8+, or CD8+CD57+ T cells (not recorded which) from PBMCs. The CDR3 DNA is TGTGCCAGCAGTTACTCGGAAAACTACGAGCAGTACTTC. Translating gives CASSYSENYEQYF.